A selection of T cell receptor beta chains follows, all from one sample in a study of identical twins. TCRdb re-analysed the 5' RACE reads in MiXCR, keeping a single row per CDR3 protein. The sample records approximately 600,000 distinct CDR3 sequences, 7.1% being singletons. This sample was shared with a second study, whose subject was yellow fever vaccine responses in identical twins.

The sequencing input was PBMCs. These receptors were taken from a woman aged 18-29 years in good health. The CDR3 runs from the conserved cysteine through the conserved F or W. D genes are given only for firm matches. Size tells how often a clone was seen (once, few, many) or the class of an expanded clone, and some rows leave it out.

CDR3 DNA: TGTGCCAGCAGTCCTCCGGGGGTGGCCTACAATGAGCAGTTCTTC; CDR3 protein: CASSPPGVAYNEQFF; D gene: NA; clone size: few; V gene: TRBV28; J gene: TRBJ2-1
CDR3 DNA: TGTGCCAGCAGTCCGAGTCCCGGGACTAGCAGCGACTCCTACAATGAGCAGTTCTTC; CDR3 protein: CASSPSPGTSSDSYNEQFF; D gene: TRBD2; clone size: many; V gene: TRBV12-3/TRBV12-4; J gene: TRBJ2-1
CDR3 DNA: TGTGCCAGCAGTTGGTGGACAGGAGATAATTCACCCCTCCACTTT; CDR3 protein: CASSWWTGDNSPLHF; D gene: TRBD1; clone size: NA; V gene: TRBV6-5; J gene: TRBJ1-6
CDR3 DNA: TGTGCCAGCAGCAAAAAGTGCAATTGCTCCTACGAGCAGTACTTC; CDR3 protein: CASSKKCNCSYEQYF; D gene: NA; clone size: many; V gene: TRBV21-1; J gene: TRBJ2-7
CDR3 DNA: TGCAGCGGCCCCATTCGGATAGGGGAGAGCAATCAGCCCCAGCATTTT; CDR3 protein: CSGPIRIGESNQPQHF; D gene: NA; clone size: many; V gene: TRBV29-1; J gene: TRBJ1-5
CDR3 DNA: TGTGCCAGCAGCTTAGCGCGTGGAGGGTTGAACACTGAAGCTTTCTTT; CDR3 protein: CASSLARGGLNTEAFF; D gene: NA; clone size: NA; V gene: TRBV7-6; J gene: TRBJ1-1
CDR3 DNA: TGTGCCAGCAGCCAAGTTTCGGGAGTGGGGAATGAGCAGTTCTTC; CDR3 protein: CASSQVSGVGNEQFF; D gene: NA; clone size: many; V gene: TRBV3-1; J gene: TRBJ2-1
CDR3 DNA: TGTGCCACCTCTGGGATCATCGGCACAGATACGCAGTATTTT; CDR3 protein: CATSGIIGTDTQYF; D gene: NA; clone size: few; V gene: TRBV10-3; J gene: TRBJ2-3
CDR3 DNA: TGTGCCAGCAGACTAACTAGCGGGAGTCACAATGAGCAGTTCTTC; CDR3 protein: CASRLTSGSHNEQFF; D gene: TRBD2; clone size: NA; V gene: TRBV7-8; J gene: TRBJ2-1
CDR3 DNA: TGTGCCAGCAGCGCGACAGGGGGCCGAGAAAAACTGTTTTTT; CDR3 protein: CASSATGGREKLFF; D gene: TRBD1; clone size: NA; V gene: TRBV28; J gene: TRBJ1-4
CDR3 DNA: TGCGCCAGCAGCCAAGATGTTGGCGGGGGCTTCTACAATGAGCAGTTCTTC; CDR3 protein: CASSQDVGGGFYNEQFF; D gene: NA; clone size: many; V gene: TRBV4-1; J gene: TRBJ2-1
CDR3 DNA: TGCGCCAGCAGCCAAGACCCCGGCATCGGCTCCTACAATGAGCAGTTCTTC; CDR3 protein: CASSQDPGIGSYNEQFF; D gene: NA; clone size: NA; V gene: TRBV4-1; J gene: TRBJ2-1
CDR3 DNA: TGTGCCAGCAGCGGTTCGGATGGTGAGCAGTTCTTC; CDR3 protein: CASSGSDGEQFF; D gene: NA; clone size: many; V gene: TRBV7-9; J gene: TRBJ2-1
CDR3 DNA: TGTGCCAGCGCTGACAGGGGGCCCTACGAGCAGTACTTC; CDR3 protein: CASADRGPYEQYF; D gene: TRBD1; clone size: many; V gene: TRBV2; J gene: TRBJ2-7
CDR3 DNA: TGCAGTGCTAGCCGGTCAGCGGGCTTGGGGGAGACCCAGTACTTC; CDR3 protein: CSASRSAGLGETQYF; D gene: NA; clone size: once; V gene: TRBV20-1; J gene: TRBJ2-5
CDR3 DNA: TGTGCCAGCAGTTTCCGGGACAGGGCGAGGCATGAGCAGTTCTTC; CDR3 protein: CASSFRDRARHEQFF; D gene: TRBD1; clone size: NA; V gene: TRBV27; J gene: TRBJ2-1
CDR3 DNA: TGTGCCAGCAGCGCCCAGTGGGACGAGCAGTACTTC; CDR3 protein: CASSAQWDEQYF; D gene: NA; clone size: NA; V gene: TRBV5-4; J gene: TRBJ2-7
CDR3 DNA: TGCGCCAGCAGTGAGTCAGGGGCCGGCAATCAGCCCCAGCATTTT; CDR3 protein: CASSESGAGNQPQHF; D gene: NA; clone size: NA; V gene: TRBV10-2; J gene: TRBJ1-5
CDR3 DNA: TGCAGCGTTGAAGATCCGACAGGGGTCTCTAATGAAAAACTGTTTTTT; CDR3 protein: CSVEDPTGVSNEKLFF; D gene: TRBD1; clone size: NA; V gene: TRBV29-1; J gene: TRBJ1-4
CDR3 DNA: TGTGCCAGCAGCCAAGATCGCGCGCTTAGCGGGAGCCCCCAAGAGACCCAGTACTTC; CDR3 protein: CASSQDRALSGSPQETQYF; D gene: TRBD2; clone size: many; V gene: TRBV3-1; J gene: TRBJ2-5
CDR3 DNA: TGTGCCAGCAGTTCCGGCGGAGTCGGCAATCAGCCCCAGCATTTT; CDR3 protein: CASSSGGVGNQPQHF; D gene: NA; clone size: few; V gene: TRBV12-3/TRBV12-4; J gene: TRBJ1-5
CDR3 DNA: TGTGCCAGCAGCTTGAGACTTTCCCGGCCAACCAGGGGCTCGTACAGGCGGGATGAGCAGTTCTTC; CDR3 protein: CASSLRLSRPTRGSYRRDEQFF; D gene: NA; clone size: NA; V gene: TRBV5-4; J gene: TRBJ2-1
CDR3 DNA: TGTGCAATCGAACAGGGCGCCGAGCAGTACTTC; CDR3 protein: CAIEQGAEQYF; D gene: NA; clone size: few; V gene: TRBV12-3/TRBV12-4; J gene: TRBJ2-7
CDR3 DNA: TGTGCCAGCAGCCCTAAACCTGGCGCAGATACGCAGTATTTT; CDR3 protein: CASSPKPGADTQYF; D gene: NA; clone size: few; V gene: TRBV3-1; J gene: TRBJ2-3
CDR3 DNA: TGTGCCAGCAGCCAGGGACTAGCGGGACCTCCCGGGGAGCTGTTTTTT; CDR3 protein: CASSQGLAGPPGELFF; D gene: TRBD2; clone size: NA; V gene: TRBV4-2; J gene: TRBJ2-2
CDR3 DNA: TGTGCCAGCAGTTACGCACCGGGACCACACAATGAGCAGTTCTTC; CDR3 protein: CASSYAPGPHNEQFF; D gene: NA; clone size: many; V gene: TRBV6-5; J gene: TRBJ2-1
CDR3 DNA: TGTGCCAGCAGTTTGGCAAGCGGGAGGGCCCGTGAGCAGTTCTTC; CDR3 protein: CASSLASGRAREQFF; D gene: TRBD2; clone size: NA; V gene: TRBV28; J gene: TRBJ2-1
CDR3 DNA: TGTGCCAGCAGCCTTCCCTATAGCACAGATACGCAGTATTTT; CDR3 protein: CASSLPYSTDTQYF; D gene: NA; clone size: few; V gene: TRBV7-6; J gene: TRBJ2-3
CDR3 DNA: TGTGCCATCGGTGACCGAGATCCATATAGCAATCAGCCCCAGCATTTT; CDR3 protein: CAIGDRDPYSNQPQHF; D gene: NA; clone size: few; V gene: TRBV24-1; J gene: TRBJ1-5
CDR3 DNA: TGTGCCAGCAGTCCCTCCCCGGGACAGGGCTCCTACAATGAGCAGTTCTTC; CDR3 protein: CASSPSPGQGSYNEQFF; D gene: TRBD1; clone size: many; V gene: TRBV12-3/TRBV12-4; J gene: TRBJ2-1
CDR3 DNA: TGTGCCAGCAGTGAAAGTCTAGCTCAATCCACAGATACGCAGTATTTT; CDR3 protein: CASSESLAQSTDTQYF; D gene: NA; clone size: many; V gene: TRBV2; J gene: TRBJ2-3
CDR3 DNA: TGTGCCAGCAGCTTGGCAGGGGCGATTGATGAGCAGTTCTTC; CDR3 protein: CASSLAGAIDEQFF; D gene: NA; clone size: many; V gene: TRBV7-6; J gene: TRBJ2-1
CDR3 DNA: TGTGCCAGCAGTTCCGACAGGGACACTGAAGCTTTCTTT; CDR3 protein: CASSSDRDTEAFF; D gene: TRBD1; clone size: many; V gene: TRBV2; J gene: TRBJ1-1
CDR3 DNA: TGTGCCAGCAGCTTAGCGCGAGCGGATGAGCAGTTCTTC; CDR3 protein: CASSLARADEQFF; D gene: NA; clone size: NA; V gene: TRBV7-9; J gene: TRBJ2-1
CDR3 DNA: TGTGCCAGCACATTGATAAACACTGAAGCTTTCTTT; CDR3 protein: CASTLINTEAFF; D gene: NA; clone size: many; V gene: TRBV6-1; J gene: TRBJ1-1
CDR3 DNA: TGTGCCAGCAGCTACGAGACAAGGCGGCAGTTCTTC; CDR3 protein: CASSYETRRQFF; D gene: NA; clone size: NA; V gene: TRBV7-6; J gene: TRBJ2-1
CDR3 DNA: TGTGCCACAAAAACCGACGACGGGGGCGCCTACAATGAGCAGTTCTTC; CDR3 protein: CATKTDDGGAYNEQFF; D gene: NA; clone size: many; V gene: TRBV10-3; J gene: TRBJ2-1
CDR3 DNA: TGTGCCAGCAGTTTAGTCGACTTCACCGGGGAGCTGTTTTTT; CDR3 protein: CASSLVDFTGELFF; D gene: NA; clone size: NA; V gene: TRBV12-3/TRBV12-4; J gene: TRBJ2-2
CDR3 DNA: TGTGCCAGCAGTTTTGTAGCGGGGGGAAGGAATGAGCAGTTCTTC; CDR3 protein: CASSFVAGGRNEQFF; D gene: TRBD2; clone size: many; V gene: TRBV12-3/TRBV12-4; J gene: TRBJ2-1
CDR3 DNA: TGCGCCAGCATGCGGGACATAGCGAACACCGGGGAGCTGTTTTTT; CDR3 protein: CASMRDIANTGELFF; D gene: NA; clone size: many; V gene: TRBV5-1; J gene: TRBJ2-2
CDR3 DNA: TGTGCCAGCAGTGGGGAGGGCCGAAACAATGAGCAGTTCTTC; CDR3 protein: CASSGEGRNNEQFF; D gene: TRBD2; clone size: NA; V gene: TRBV25-1; J gene: TRBJ2-1
CDR3 DNA: TGTGCCAGCAGGAGGGACAGCGCCAACACTGAAGCTTTCTTT; CDR3 protein: CASRRDSANTEAFF; D gene: TRBD1; clone size: many; V gene: TRBV2; J gene: TRBJ1-1
CDR3 DNA: TGCAGTGCTACAATGCTGGACGGACCCAATCAGCCCCAGCATTTT; CDR3 protein: CSATMLDGPNQPQHF; D gene: NA; clone size: NA; V gene: TRBV20-1; J gene: TRBJ1-5
CDR3 DNA: TGCGCCACCCACCTGAGTTCAACCTATGGCTACACCTTC; CDR3 protein: CATHLSSTYGYTF; D gene: NA; clone size: NA; V gene: TRBV10-2; J gene: TRBJ1-2
CDR3 DNA: TGTGCCAGCAGCTTAAATTGGGGACAGGCGGGGGAGACCCAGTACTTC; CDR3 protein: CASSLNWGQAGETQYF; D gene: TRBD1; clone size: NA; V gene: TRBV7-2; J gene: TRBJ2-5
CDR3 DNA: TGTGCCAGCAGTGATTTTGGGAGTGAAGCTTTCTTT; CDR3 protein: CASSDFGSEAFF; D gene: NA; clone size: NA; V gene: TRBV6-4; J gene: TRBJ1-1
CDR3 DNA: TGTGCCAGCAGCTCCAGGGTGTACTCTAATGAAAAACTGTTTTTT; CDR3 protein: CASSSRVYSNEKLFF; D gene: NA; clone size: NA; V gene: TRBV11-2; J gene: TRBJ1-4
CDR3 DNA: TGCGCCAGCAGCACATGGACAGGGCCGAACACTGAAGCTTTCTTT; CDR3 protein: CASSTWTGPNTEAFF; D gene: TRBD1; clone size: NA; V gene: TRBV5-1; J gene: TRBJ1-1
CDR3 DNA: TGTGCCAGCAGTGAGAAAGGGCTAGCGTTCACCGGGGAGCTGTTTTTT; CDR3 protein: CASSEKGLAFTGELFF; D gene: NA; clone size: NA; V gene: TRBV2; J gene: TRBJ2-2
CDR3 DNA: TGCATCCCTCTTGGGGAGCTGTTTTTT; CDR3 protein: CIPLGELFF; D gene: NA; clone size: few; V gene: TRBV29-1; J gene: TRBJ2-2
CDR3 DNA: TGTGCCAGCTCACCACGTTCTACGGGGACGGGCGAGCAGTACTTC; CDR3 protein: CASSPRSTGTGEQYF; D gene: NA; clone size: NA; V gene: TRBV18; J gene: TRBJ2-7
CDR3 DNA: TGTGCCAGCAGCTCGTTTAATGACGGACCCTATAATTCACCCCTCCACTTT; CDR3 protein: CASSSFNDGPYNSPLHF; D gene: NA; clone size: few; V gene: TRBV5-5; J gene: TRBJ1-6
CDR3 DNA: TGCAGTGCCAACTGGGGACTAGCGGGGGGGAAGATGGGCGAGACCCAGTACTTC; CDR3 protein: CSANWGLAGGKMGETQYF; D gene: TRBD2; clone size: NA; V gene: TRBV20-1; J gene: TRBJ2-5
CDR3 DNA: TGTGCCAGCCAGGGAAATAACTATGGCTACACCTTC; CDR3 protein: CASQGNNYGYTF; D gene: NA; clone size: few; V gene: TRBV2; J gene: TRBJ1-2